The text below deals with one T cell receptor (beta chain). What this receptor recognizes is not known. Per-base quality was not reported, and no clone a single base away is much larger than it. Read against the paper, the sample's time point label means: patch test 3, about 24 weeks after DPC sensitization. The meaning of the sample's treatment or condition label: therapeutic diphenylcyclopropenone sensitization with weekly scalp DPC. At each patch-test visit, blood was drawn before the patch test was applied. Patients were considered eligible if aged 18 to 70, diagnosed with alopecia and deemed suitable for DPC therapy, and patients were excluded if pregnant. Total RNA was isolated from unfractionated whole blood collected in Tempus Blood RNA tubes. The source of the sample is a study of human T cells and chemical hapten exposure (dated by TCRdb to the early 2020s). Broadly, across the study: For sensitization, 2% DPC in acetone was applied to a roughly 2 cm by roughly 2 cm area of upper inner arm skin. Weekly therapeutic DPC doses were additionally applied to the scalp of patients throughout the roughly 24-week study period. Patch testing was performed on the upper back with Finn chambers containing 0.01% DPC, and the patch tests were scored after 6 days according to International Contact Dermatitis Research Group standards. The patient cohort, mostly female, included alopecia areata with under or over 50% scalp involvement, alopecia totalis and alopecia universalis. The libraries were sequenced as a pool, and the TCR yield per sample differed mostly because of small variations in library volumes within the pool. This study followed changes in the peripheral blood TCR repertoire in vivo during primary and secondary sensitization of alopecia patients to the hapten diphenylcyclopropenone (DPC). Blood samples were taken from patients before sensitization (week 0) and then at 2, 6 and about 24 weeks after DPC sensitization. About 30 alopecia patients provided blood for TCR sequencing at one to four time points (pre-sensitization, 2, 6 and 24 weeks). Overall study outcomes, separate from this receptor: Because every patient had alopecia, a presumed autoimmune disease, the patients' immune response might differ from that of healthy individuals. Significantly more large CDR3 similarity clusters were formed by expanded TCRs than by pre-sensitization or healthy control sets, consistent with antigen-driven responses. The number of TCRs above 1 in 1000 frequency did not change with DPC sensitization; there was no evidence of global repertoire structure alterations. After repeated subsampling, the strength of the expansion versus patch-test correlation and the threshold at which it became significant changed. Patch test score was positively correlated with the number of PT1 expanded TCRs, with significance at thresholds 8, 16 and 32 but not at 4.

CDR1 and CDR2, per the germline V gene, are SGHTA and FQGNSA. Cut back by 4 bases and 15 bases, the V and J ends lie 19 bases apart. Measured from the cysteine to the phenylalanine, the CDR3 is 13 residues long. The entry retains the CDR3 DNA only, 39 bases that are in frame from base 1. Library creation used RACE. The sample was run on a NextSeq 500. During library preparation, unique molecular identifiers were attached to individual cDNA molecules so that TCRs could be counted in a quantitative, reproducible way. From each blood RNA sample, both TCR alpha and TCR beta chains were sequenced. The paper's data handling went like this. The median number of TCRs per sample was roughly 94,000, ranging from about 20,000 to 750,000. The Decombinator software suite was used to annotate the V, J and CDR3 of the TCR reads. Every sample was subsampled to the same number of TCRs (28,000) for the PS versus PT1 abundance plots. Expanded TCRs were defined as absent before sensitization and observed at least eight times at the 2-week time point. Clones were called with MiXCR by TCRdb after fastp trimmed the public reads at Q25, and only in-frame beta chains were retained. Each record represents a unique CDR3 protein, reported with the most common genes and DNA among its rows. TCRdb's processing, not the authors' own work, is the source of the V and J calls. This sample lists roughly 50,000 distinct CDR3 sequences; approximately 9.9% were detected once. Roughly 15% of the sample comes from the top ten.

The source was whole blood, collected in connection with sensitization to the hapten diphenylcyclopropenone (DPC). The rearrangement joined TRBV7-2 to TRBJ2-1; the D segment could be TRBD2, given 7 matching bases. The origin of this receptor is a woman in her 40s with alopecia areata. Some clones in this sample may be carry-over from other donors' samples. CDR3 region: CASSSSYGGRRFF. The nucleotide sequence is given as TGTGCCAGCAGCTCCTCGTACGGGGGGCGTAGGTTCTTC.